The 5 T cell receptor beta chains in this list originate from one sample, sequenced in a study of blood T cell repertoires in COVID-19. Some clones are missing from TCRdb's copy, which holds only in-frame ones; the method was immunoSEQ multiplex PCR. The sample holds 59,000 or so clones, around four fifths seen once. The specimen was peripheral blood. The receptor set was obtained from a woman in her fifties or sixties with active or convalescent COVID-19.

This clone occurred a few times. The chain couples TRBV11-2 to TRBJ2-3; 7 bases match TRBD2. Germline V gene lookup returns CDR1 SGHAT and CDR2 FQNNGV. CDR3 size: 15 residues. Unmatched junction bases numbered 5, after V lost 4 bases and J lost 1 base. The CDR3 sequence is CASSWEGRGTDTQYF. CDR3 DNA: TGTGCCAGCAGCTGGGAGGGCCGGGGCACAGATACGCAGTATTTT.

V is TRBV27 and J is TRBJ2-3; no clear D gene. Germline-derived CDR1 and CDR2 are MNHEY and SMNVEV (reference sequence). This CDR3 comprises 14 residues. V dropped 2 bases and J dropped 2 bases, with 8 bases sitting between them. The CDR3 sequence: CASSLEQDTDTQYF. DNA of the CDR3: TGTGCCAGCAGTTTAGAGCAGGACACAGATACGCAGTATTTT.

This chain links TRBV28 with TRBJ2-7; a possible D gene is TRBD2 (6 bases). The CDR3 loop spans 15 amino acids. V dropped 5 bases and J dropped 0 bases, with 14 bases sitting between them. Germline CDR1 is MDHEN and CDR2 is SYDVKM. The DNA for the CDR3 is TGTGCCAGCAGTACCTACCAGGACTACTCCTACGAGCAGTACTTC. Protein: CASSTYQDYSYEQYF.

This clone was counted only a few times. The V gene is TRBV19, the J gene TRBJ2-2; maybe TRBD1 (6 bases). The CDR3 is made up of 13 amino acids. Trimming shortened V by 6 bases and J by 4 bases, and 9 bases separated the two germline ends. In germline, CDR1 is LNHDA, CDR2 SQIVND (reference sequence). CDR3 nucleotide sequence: TGTGCCAGTAGGAAAGGGGGCACCGGGGAGCTGTTTTTT. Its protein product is CASRKGGTGELFF.

CDR3 coding DNA: TGCGCCAGCAGCCGCACAGGGAATGAGCAGTTCTTC. Its protein product is CASSRTGNEQFF. V is TRBV4-1 and J is TRBJ2-1; a possible D gene is TRBD1 (6 bases). Germline CDR1 MGHRA, CDR2 YSYEKL. Trimming pared 4 bases from V and 7 bases from J, leaving 8 bases between. The CDR3 extends over 12 amino acids.